Listed here are 18 T cell receptor beta chains from one sample, sequenced in a study of shared clonotypes between healthy human individuals. Using immunoSEQ multiplex PCR, the repertoire was profiled, and TCRdb retains in-frame clones only, with some absent. The repertoire holds 2.3 million or so clones, with more than 80% as singletons. Sequencing was done on a sample of naive CD4+ T cells from PBMCs. Subset specified: CD45RA+ positively selected. The origin of the receptors is a man younger than 35 in good health. Some clones in this sample may be carry-over from other donors' samples.

The chain links TRBV11-2 to TRBJ2-5; D may be TRBD1 (6 bases). Judging by the DNA end, TRBJ2-7 fits better; the J call may be wrong. Germline lookup yields CDR1 SGHAT and CDR2 FQNNGV. This CDR3 spans 15 amino acids. The CDR3 loop is CASSLSGQKSYEQYF. DNA of the CDR3: TGTGCCAGCAGCCTAAGCGGACAGAAATCCTACGAGCAGTACTTC.

The V and J genes are TRBV2 and TRBJ2-3; D possibly corresponds to TRBD1 (6 bases). Germline loops: CDR1 SNHLY, CDR2 FYNNEI. Trimming took off 10 bases at V and 0 bases at J, with 14 bases between the two ends. The CDR3 has 14 amino acids. The CDR3 here is CATSDSSSTDTQYF. The CDR3 DNA follows: TGTGCCACCTCGGACAGTTCTAGCACAGATACGCAGTATTTT.

The V and J genes are TRBV11-3 and TRBJ2-5; the match to TRBD2 covers 12 bases. The CDR3 covers 16 residues. The ends lost 5 bases at V and 2 bases at J; junction bases unmatched: 6. CDR1 is SGHNT, CDR2 YENEEA, per germline. Written as DNA, the CDR3 is TGTGCCAGCAGCAAGGGGACTAGCGGGCTACAAGAGACCCAGTACTTC. Translated, it gives CASSKGTSGLQETQYF.

The J gene is TRBJ2-7, the V gene TRBV14; TRBD2 matches at 8 bases. Germline V gene sequence: CDR1 SGHDN, CDR2 FVKESK. The V gene end was trimmed by 3 bases and the J gene end by 4 bases; junction bases not matched to a gene: 8. The length of the CDR3 is 15 residues. Written as DNA, the CDR3 is TGTGCCAGCAGCCAGGTAGCGGGGAGGTTGTACGAGCAGTACTTC. As protein: CASSQVAGRLYEQYF.

The rearrangement uses TRBV18 and TRBJ2-7, with 8 bases that match TRBD1. V lost 4 bases, J lost 6 bases, and 5 bases stayed unmatched. The CDR3 is made up of 13 amino acids. Germline V gives CDR1 KGHSH, CDR2 LQKENI. CDR3 residues: CASSLDRDSEQYF. The DNA of the CDR3 is TGTGCCAGCTCACTGGACAGGGATTCCGAGCAGTACTTC.

The V and J genes are TRBV18 and TRBJ2-7; 8 bases agree with TRBD2. Trimming removed 8 bases from V and 3 bases from J; junction bases left unmatched: 6. The CDR3 consists of 13 residues. CDR1 is KGHSH, CDR2 LQKENI, per germline. The CDR3 sequence: CASASGRDYEQYF. In DNA form, the CDR3 reads TGTGCCAGCGCGAGCGGGAGAGACTACGAGCAGTACTTC.

The genes are TRBV14 and TRBJ1-4, with D possibly matching TRBD1 (6 bases). The CDR3 covers 14 residues. CDR1 and CDR2 from the germline V gene are SGHDN and FVKESK. V was pared by 4 bases and J by 8 bases, with 14 bases between. CDR3 region: CASSPGRGNEKLFF. In DNA form, the CDR3 reads TGTGCCAGCAGCCCCGGGAGGGGGAACGAAAAACTGTTTTTT.

The CDR3 reads CASSYLGLYEQYF. CDR3 bases: TGTGCCAGCAGTTACTTAGGCCTCTACGAGCAGTACTTC. This chain joins TRBV6-5 and TRBJ2-7; no clear D gene. CDR3 length: 13 residues. V shed 1 base and J shed 3 bases, with 7 bases lying between them. The germline V gene has CDR1 MNHEY and CDR2 SVGAGI.

In this sample, this clone turned up a few times. V is TRBV5-1 and J is TRBJ1-5, with 8 bases lining up with TRBD1. The ends lost 4 bases at V and 5 bases at J; junction bases unmatched: 5. The CDR3 contains 14 residues. Germline V gene lookup returns CDR1 SGHRS and CDR2 YFSETQ. CDR3 bases: TGCGCCAGCAGCAAAGGACAGGGAGATCAGCCCCAGCATTTT. Protein product: CASSKGQGDQPQHF.

The chain couples TRBV2 to TRBJ1-2, with TRBD1 identical over 12 bases. V was clipped by 6 bases and J by 4 bases; unmatched bases: 3. This CDR3 has 14 amino acids. Germline V gene lookup returns CDR1 SNHLY and CDR2 FYNNEI. DNA for the CDR3: TGTGCCAGCAGGGGACAGGGGGCTGTCTATGGCTACACCTTC. Its translation: CASRGQGAVYGYTF.

This chain links TRBV30 with TRBJ2-7, with TRBD1 as a possible D gene (6 bases). CDR1 GTSNPN and CDR2 SVGIG come from the germline V gene (reference sequence). This CDR3 contains 16 residues. V lost 1 base, J lost 2 bases, and 18 bases lay in between. The CDR3 spells CAWSDTGWWRTYEQYF. The CDR3 nucleotides are TGTGCCTGGAGTGATACAGGGTGGTGGCGGACCTACGAGCAGTACTTC.

The rearrangement uses TRBV5-1 and TRBJ2-7, with TRBD1 as a possible D gene (7 bases). Trimming removed 9 bases from V and 2 bases from J, with 21 bases in between. Germline assignment: CDR1 SGHRS and CDR2 YFSETQ. The CDR3 loop spans 15 amino acids. The CDR3 loop reads CATRGASSPTYEQYF. Written as DNA, the CDR3 is TGCGCCACCAGGGGGGCTAGCTCCCCTACCTACGAGCAGTACTTC.

The rearrangement uses TRBV2 and TRBJ2-1; D uncertain. The V end was cut by 5 bases, the J end by 0 bases, with 11 bases between. The germline CDR1 and CDR2 sequences are SNHLY and FYNNEI. This CDR3 has 15 amino acids. In DNA form, the CDR3 reads TGTGCCAGCAGTCGGAGTAGGAGCTCCTACAATGAGCAGTTCTTC. It translates to CASSRSRSSYNEQFF.

The rearrangement links TRBV2 to TRBJ2-7; tentative D call: TRBD2 (5 bases). The V end lost 7 bases, the J end lost 4 bases, and 17 bases lay between the germline ends. CDR1 is SNHLY, CDR2 FYNNEI, per germline. The CDR3 is 14 amino acids. The CDR3: CASTSRKEAYEQYF. CDR3 coding DNA: TGTGCCAGCACCTCGAGGAAGGAGGCGTACGAGCAGTACTTC.

This chain links TRBV5-6 with TRBJ1-5; D gene uncertain. The germline gives CDR1 SGHDT, CDR2 YYEEEE. The length of the CDR3 is 12 residues. With 4 bases removed from V and 3 bases from J, the gap between germline ends came to 5 bases. The CDR3 protein is CASSALNQPQHF. Written as DNA, the CDR3 is TGTGCCAGCAGCGCCCTCAATCAGCCCCAGCATTTT.

This chain uses TRBV25-1 with TRBJ1-1; D uncertain. Looked up from germline, CDR1 is MGHDK and CDR2 is SYGVNS. The CDR3 totals 14 residues. The V end lost 2 bases, the J end lost 11 bases, and 18 bases lay between the germline ends. This CDR3 is CASSEASRYSGAFF. CDR3 DNA sequence: TGTGCCAGCAGTGAAGCCAGTAGGTATTCGGGGGCTTTCTTT.

The chain couples TRBV6-5 to TRBJ2-4, with D possibly TRBD2 on 5 matching bases. Per germline, CDR1 MNHEY and CDR2 SVGAGI. The V and J ends lost 6 bases and 8 bases respectively, with 11 bases between them. CDR3 size: 12 residues. The CDR3 sequence is CASSKQRDIQYF. CDR3 sequence (DNA): TGTGCCAGCAGCAAACAGAGGGACATTCAGTACTTC.

With respect to this clone: The sample contains more than one DNA sequence encoding this CDR3. The rearrangement joins TRBV5-1 to TRBJ2-7, with TRBD2 identical over 8 bases. J gave up 3 bases and V 1 base, and 3 bases lay outside the gene matches. The CDR3 loop spans 14 amino acids. In germline, CDR1 is SGHRS, CDR2 YFSETQ. Here the CDR3 DNA reads TGCGCCAGCAGCTTGTCCAGCGGGAGCTACGAGCAGTACTTC. Its protein is CASSLSSGSYEQYF. Looking up the rest from reference TRBV5-1 and TRBJ2-7 gives the full variable domain: KAGVTQTPRYLIKTRGQQVTLSCSPISGHRSVSWYQQTPGQGLQFLFEYFSETQRNKGNFPGRFSGRQFSNSRSEMNVSTLELGDSALYLCASSLSSGSYEQYFGPGTRLTVT.